This TCR beta chain was sequenced for a study of OX40 agonist ivuxolimab in advanced cancers. Looking at the study overall: A diagnosis of hepatocellular carcinoma, melanoma, renal cell or head and neck cancer was present in dose-escalation patients.

With respect to this clone: Its target is unknown.

Regarding the study as a whole: Some nonresponders also had low normalized T-cell clonal expansion.

The CDR3 contains 15 residues. V shed 0 bases and J shed 2 bases, with 9 bases lying between them. The germline CDR1 and CDR2 sequences are SGDLS and YYNGEE. Measured with immunoSEQ multiplex PCR; TCRdb has only the in-frame clones, and not every one. The sample has tens of thousands of clones; roughly 86% are singletons. The specimen comprised CD4+ or CD8+ T cells sorted from blood, sampled in a trial of the OX40 agonist ivuxolimab. This TCR came from an adult with an advanced solid tumor such as melanoma, head and neck, liver or kidney cancer. This sequence joins TRBV9 and TRBJ2-1; no firm D call. The DNA of the CDR3 is TGTGCCAGCAGCGTAGCGGGTTCAACCTACAATGAGCAGTTCTTC. Amino acid sequence: CASSVAGSTYNEQFF.